This TCR beta chain was sequenced for a study of Graves' ophthalmopathy and Graves' hyperthyroidism. Germline lookup yields CDR1 DFQATT and CDR2 SNEGSKA (reference sequence). V lost 0 bases to trimming and J lost 3 bases, with 15 bases between them. The CDR3 sequence is 15 residues long. As the template, RNA transcripts were used to amplify TCR beta CDR3 regions. Amplification began with first-round RT-PCR using HTBI primers, then second-round multiplex PCR was performed. From the multiplex PCR reads, TCRdb called clonotypes with MiXCR, one entry per CDR3 protein. The repertoire consists of about 40,000 distinct CDR3 sequences, with over 40% occurring once and the leading ten covering around 19%. Clinical symptoms and serum thyroxine were used for diagnosis; TRAb, thyroid ultrasound and orbital computed tomography were also relied on.

This rearrangement joins TRBV20-1 to TRBJ2-7; unclear D gene. This TCR derives from an adult man with Graves' ophthalmopathy. The sample comprised peripheral blood. CDR3 bases: TGCAGTGCTAGAGACAGGAGACTGGGCGTCTACGAGCAGTACTTC. This translates into CSARDRRLGVYEQYF.